This is a list of T cell receptor beta chains from one sample in a study of regulatory T cells in long-lasting Graves disease. One entry per CDR3 protein results from TCRdb running MiXCR on the multiplex PCR reads. This table has over 400,000 distinct CDR3 sequences, 13% to 15% appearing once. These data were likewise used in another study, on T cells in Graves' hyperthyroidism and ophthalmopathy.

Sequencing used peripheral blood mononuclear cells (PBMCs), obtained at new diagnosis, from a patient treated with antithyroid drugs. These TCRs come from a woman between 45 and 60 years old with Graves disease. CDR3s include the opening cysteine and the closing phenylalanine or tryptophan. The D gene is left open where the match is weak. Clone size appears in some rows only: once, few, many, or a class for an expanded clone.

v_gene: TRBV9; j_gene: TRBJ2-3; abundance: many; len: 17; d_gene: TRBD2; CDR3aa: CASSVRAIAGEKDTQYF; CDR3nt: TGTGCCAGCAGCGTAAGAGCGATAGCGGGAGAGAAAGATACGCAGTATTTT
v_gene: TRBV20-1; j_gene: TRBJ2-5; abundance: NA; len: 12; d_gene: NA; CDR3aa: CSADDRIETQYF; CDR3nt: TGCAGTGCCGACGACAGGATCGAGACCCAGTACTTC
v_gene: TRBV11-2; j_gene: TRBJ2-1; abundance: many; len: 15; d_gene: NA; CDR3aa: CASSVLASSYNEQFF; CDR3nt: TGTGCCAGCAGCGTCCTTGCTAGCTCCTACAATGAGCAGTTCTTC
v_gene: TRBV19; j_gene: TRBJ2-3; abundance: few; len: 18; d_gene: TRBD2; CDR3aa: CASSRWLAGGTGADTQYF; CDR3nt: TGTGCCAGTAGTAGATGGCTAGCGGGAGGAACAGGCGCAGATACGCAGTATTTT
v_gene: TRBV6-2/TRBV6-3; j_gene: TRBJ2-7; abundance: NA; len: 14; d_gene: TRBD1; CDR3aa: CASRDRDRAYEQYF; CDR3nt: TGTGCCAGCAGGGACCGGGACAGGGCCTACGAGCAGTACTTC
v_gene: TRBV9; j_gene: TRBJ2-3; abundance: many; len: 16; d_gene: NA; CDR3aa: CASSVGGTTSTDTQYF; CDR3nt: TGTGCCAGCAGCGTAGGGGGAACGACTAGCACAGATACGCAGTATTTT
v_gene: TRBV20-1; j_gene: TRBJ2-1; abundance: many; len: 14; d_gene: TRBD1; CDR3aa: CSADDPTGDNEQFF; CDR3nt: TGCAGTGCTGACGACCCCACAGGGGACAATGAGCAGTTCTTC
v_gene: TRBV10-2; j_gene: TRBJ2-3; abundance: many; len: 18; d_gene: TRBD2; CDR3aa: CASTRGLAKQRVTDTQYF; CDR3nt: TGCGCCAGCACGCGGGGACTAGCGAAACAGAGGGTGACAGATACGCAGTATTTT
v_gene: TRBV9; j_gene: TRBJ1-3; abundance: NA; len: 17; d_gene: NA; CDR3aa: CASSLYRDIASGNTIYF; CDR3nt: TGTGCCAGCAGCTTATACAGGGACATCGCTTCTGGAAACACCATATATTTT
v_gene: TRBV9; j_gene: TRBJ2-2; abundance: NA; len: 14; d_gene: NA; CDR3aa: CASSPNIDTGELFF; CDR3nt: TGTGCCAGCAGCCCTAACATCGACACCGGGGAGCTGTTTTTT
v_gene: TRBV7-9; j_gene: TRBJ1-5; abundance: NA; len: 17; d_gene: NA; CDR3aa: CASSLVFEGLSNQPQHF; CDR3nt: TGTGCCAGCAGCTTAGTGTTTGAGGGGCTCAGCAATCAGCCCCAGCATTTT
v_gene: TRBV28; j_gene: TRBJ1-6; abundance: many; len: 15; d_gene: NA; CDR3aa: CASSLVGPRNSPLHF; CDR3nt: TGTGCCAGCAGTTTGGTTGGGCCGAGGAATTCACCCCTCCACTTT
v_gene: TRBV19; j_gene: TRBJ1-1; abundance: NA; len: 13; d_gene: NA; CDR3aa: CASSPWGATEAFF; CDR3nt: TGTGCCAGTAGCCCATGGGGGGCAACTGAAGCTTTCTTT
v_gene: TRBV18; j_gene: TRBJ2-7; abundance: many; len: 15; d_gene: NA; CDR3aa: CASSPPGLFSYEQYF; CDR3nt: TGTGCCAGCTCACCACCGGGACTGTTCTCCTACGAGCAGTACTTC
v_gene: TRBV4-2; j_gene: TRBJ2-6; abundance: few; len: 16; d_gene: NA; CDR3aa: CASSQTGLAGANVLTF; CDR3nt: TGTGCCAGCAGCCAAACCGGGTTGGCTGGGGCCAACGTCCTGACTTTC
v_gene: TRBV9; j_gene: TRBJ2-1; abundance: NA; len: 17; d_gene: TRBD2; CDR3aa: CASSVATLAGPYNEQFF; CDR3nt: TGTGCCAGCAGCGTAGCTACTCTAGCGGGGCCTTACAATGAGCAGTTCTTC
v_gene: TRBV27; j_gene: TRBJ1-1; abundance: many; len: 13; d_gene: NA; CDR3aa: CASSLSANTEAFF; CDR3nt: TGTGCCAGCAGTTTATCAGCTAACACTGAAGCTTTCTTT
v_gene: TRBV12-3/TRBV12-4; j_gene: TRBJ1-5; abundance: many; len: 17; d_gene: TRBD1; CDR3aa: CASSFGQGANSNQPQHF; CDR3nt: TGTGCCAGCAGTTTCGGGCAGGGGGCGAATAGCAATCAGCCCCAGCATTTT
v_gene: TRBV6-2/TRBV6-3; j_gene: TRBJ2-7; abundance: many; len: 16; d_gene: TRBD1; CDR3aa: CASSYYTRQGAYEQYF; CDR3nt: TGTGCCAGCAGTTACTATACCCGACAGGGCGCCTACGAGCAGTACTTC
v_gene: TRBV28; j_gene: TRBJ2-7; abundance: many; len: 14; d_gene: NA; CDR3aa: CASSFWPKNYEQYF; CDR3nt: TGTGCCAGCAGTTTCTGGCCGAAGAACTACGAGCAGTACTTC
v_gene: TRBV2; j_gene: TRBJ1-2; abundance: many; len: 13; d_gene: NA; CDR3aa: CASRPAEGIGYTF; CDR3nt: TGTGCCAGCAGACCTGCGGAAGGGATTGGCTACACCTTC
v_gene: TRBV27; j_gene: TRBJ2-3; abundance: NA; len: 16; d_gene: NA; CDR3aa: CVGSLRGGYFTDTQYF; CDR3nt: TGTGTCGGCAGTTTACGGGGCGGCTACTTCACAGATACGCAGTATTTT
v_gene: TRBV19; j_gene: TRBJ2-1; abundance: NA; len: 15; d_gene: NA; CDR3aa: CASSMSGTIYNEQFF; CDR3nt: TGTGCCAGTAGTATGTCCGGGACCATCTACAATGAGCAGTTCTTC
v_gene: TRBV18; j_gene: TRBJ2-3; abundance: few; len: 13; d_gene: NA; CDR3aa: CASSPGNTDTQYF; CDR3nt: TGTGCCAGCTCACCAGGGAACACAGATACGCAGTATTTT
v_gene: TRBV6-2/TRBV6-3; j_gene: TRBJ2-2; abundance: NA; len: 16; d_gene: NA; CDR3aa: CASSPARTSRSGELFF; CDR3nt: TGTGCCAGCAGCCCTGCCCGTACTTCCAGGTCCGGGGAGCTGTTTTTT
v_gene: TRBV15; j_gene: TRBJ2-4; abundance: NA; len: 15; d_gene: NA; CDR3aa: CATSRDKSGANIQYF; CDR3nt: TGTGCCACCAGCAGAGATAAATCTGGGGCGAACATTCAGTACTTC
v_gene: TRBV5-5; j_gene: TRBJ2-7; abundance: NA; len: 13; d_gene: TRBD1; CDR3aa: CASSLRTGIEQYF; CDR3nt: TGTGCCAGCAGCCTGAGGACAGGGATCGAGCAGTACTTC
v_gene: TRBV6-1; j_gene: TRBJ2-1; abundance: NA; len: 16; d_gene: TRBD1; CDR3aa: CASNRGQGISYNEQFF; CDR3nt: TGTGCCAGCAATCGAGGACAGGGGATATCCTACAATGAGCAGTTCTTC
v_gene: TRBV29-1; j_gene: TRBJ2-7; abundance: few; len: 14; d_gene: NA; CDR3aa: CSVAPGGKAYEQYF; CDR3nt: TGCAGCGTTGCCCCGGGCGGGAAGGCCTACGAGCAGTACTTC
v_gene: TRBV5-1; j_gene: TRBJ2-2; abundance: few; len: 12; d_gene: NA; CDR3aa: CASSPFGGELFF; CDR3nt: TGCGCCAGCAGCCCATTCGGCGGGGAGCTGTTTTTT
v_gene: TRBV18; j_gene: TRBJ2-5; abundance: many; len: 13; d_gene: NA; CDR3aa: CASSPGQEETQYF; CDR3nt: TGTGCCAGCTCACCAGGGCAGGAAGAGACCCAGTACTTC
v_gene: TRBV11-3; j_gene: TRBJ2-5; abundance: many; len: 14; d_gene: TRBD1; CDR3aa: CASSLEGQGTTQYF; CDR3nt: TGTGCCAGCAGCTTAGAAGGACAGGGGACGACCCAGTACTTC
v_gene: TRBV5-1; j_gene: TRBJ2-7; abundance: many; len: 14; d_gene: NA; CDR3aa: CASRGGRNSYEQYF; CDR3nt: TGCGCCAGCAGGGGTGGTAGAAACTCCTACGAGCAGTACTTC
v_gene: TRBV27; j_gene: TRBJ1-1; abundance: many; len: 17; d_gene: NA; CDR3aa: CASSFSGPLPLNTEAFF; CDR3nt: TGTGCCAGCAGTTTCTCGGGGCCCCTCCCGCTGAACACTGAAGCTTTCTTT
v_gene: TRBV24-1; j_gene: TRBJ2-1; abundance: NA; len: 19; d_gene: TRBD2; CDR3aa: CATSDLAGPGAGNYNEQFF; CDR3nt: TGTGCCACCAGTGATTTGGCAGGGCCCGGAGCGGGAAACTACAATGAGCAGTTCTTC
v_gene: TRBV12-3/TRBV12-4; j_gene: TRBJ2-2; abundance: NA; len: 14; d_gene: NA; CDR3aa: CASSWGSLTGELFF; CDR3nt: TGTGCCAGCAGTTGGGGGAGTTTGACCGGGGAGCTGTTTTTT
v_gene: TRBV2; j_gene: TRBJ2-3; abundance: many; len: 15; d_gene: TRBD2; CDR3aa: CASSTSGRAQNTQYF; CDR3nt: TGTGCCAGCAGTACTAGCGGGAGGGCCCAAAATACGCAGTATTTT
v_gene: TRBV18; j_gene: TRBJ2-1; abundance: many; len: 13; d_gene: NA; CDR3aa: CASSPRDNNEQFF; CDR3nt: TGTGCCAGCTCACCACGGGACAACAATGAGCAGTTCTTC
v_gene: TRBV7-8; j_gene: TRBJ1-2; abundance: NA; len: 15; d_gene: TRBD1; CDR3aa: CASSSTRTGSYGYTF; CDR3nt: TGTGCCAGCAGCTCTACGAGGACAGGGAGCTATGGCTACACCTTC
v_gene: TRBV28; j_gene: TRBJ1-4; abundance: many; len: 15; d_gene: NA; CDR3aa: CASSPPRATNEKLFF; CDR3nt: TGTGCCAGCAGCCCTCCCCGTGCAACTAATGAAAAACTGTTTTTT
v_gene: TRBV3-1; j_gene: TRBJ1-6; abundance: few; len: 14; d_gene: NA; CDR3aa: CASSQEGRNSPLHF; CDR3nt: TGTGCCAGCAGCCAAGAAGGGAGGAATTCACCCCTCCACTTT
v_gene: TRBV28; j_gene: TRBJ1-3; abundance: many; len: 14; d_gene: TRBD1; CDR3aa: CASSGDRAGNTIYF; CDR3nt: TGTGCCAGCAGTGGGGACAGGGCCGGAAACACCATATATTTT
v_gene: TRBV7-2; j_gene: TRBJ1-6; abundance: many; len: 15; d_gene: TRBD1; CDR3aa: CASSFGQGGGSPLHF; CDR3nt: TGTGCCAGCAGTTTTGGACAGGGAGGAGGTTCACCCCTCCACTTT
v_gene: TRBV7-2; j_gene: TRBJ2-7; abundance: many; len: 15; d_gene: TRBD2; CDR3aa: CASSNPTSGRYEQYF; CDR3nt: TGTGCCAGCAGCAACCCGACTAGCGGGAGATACGAGCAGTACTTC